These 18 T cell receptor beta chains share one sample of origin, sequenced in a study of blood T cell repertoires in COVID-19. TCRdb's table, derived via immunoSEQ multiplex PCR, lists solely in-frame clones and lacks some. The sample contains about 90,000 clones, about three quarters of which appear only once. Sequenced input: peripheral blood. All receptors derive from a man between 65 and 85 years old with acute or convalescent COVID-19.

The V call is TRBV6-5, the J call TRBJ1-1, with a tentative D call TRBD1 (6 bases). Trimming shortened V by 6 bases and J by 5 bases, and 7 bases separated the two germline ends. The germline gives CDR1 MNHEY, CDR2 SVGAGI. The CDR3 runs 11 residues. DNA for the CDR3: TGTGCCAGCAGCAGGGGAACTGAAGCTTTCTTT. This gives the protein CASSRGTEAFF.

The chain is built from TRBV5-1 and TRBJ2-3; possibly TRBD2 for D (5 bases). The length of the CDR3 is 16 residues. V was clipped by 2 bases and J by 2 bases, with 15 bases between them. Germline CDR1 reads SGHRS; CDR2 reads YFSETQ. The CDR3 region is CASSFGGRTFTDTQYF. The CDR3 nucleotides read TGCGCCAGCAGCTTTGGAGGCAGGACCTTCACAGATACGCAGTATTTT.

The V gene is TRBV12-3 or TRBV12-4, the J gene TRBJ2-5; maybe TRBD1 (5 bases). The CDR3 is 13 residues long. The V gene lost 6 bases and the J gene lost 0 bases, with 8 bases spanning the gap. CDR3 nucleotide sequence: TGTGCCAGCAGCCTCAGGGACCAAGAGACCCAGTACTTC. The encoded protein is CASSLRDQETQYF.

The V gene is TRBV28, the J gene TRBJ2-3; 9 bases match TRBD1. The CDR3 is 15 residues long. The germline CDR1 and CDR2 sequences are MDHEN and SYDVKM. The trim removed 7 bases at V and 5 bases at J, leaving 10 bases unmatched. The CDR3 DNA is TGTGCCAGCAAAGGGGCCGGACAGGGGAAAGATACGCAGTATTTT. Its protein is CASKGAGQGKDTQYF.

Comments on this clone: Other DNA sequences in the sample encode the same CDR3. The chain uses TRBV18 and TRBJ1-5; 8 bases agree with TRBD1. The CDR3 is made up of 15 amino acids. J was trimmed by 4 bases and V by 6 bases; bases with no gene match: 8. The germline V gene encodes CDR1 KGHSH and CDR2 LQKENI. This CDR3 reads CASSPDRGGNQPQHF. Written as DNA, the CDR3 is TGTGCCAGCTCCCCTGACAGGGGTGGGAATCAGCCCCAGCATTTT.

The CDR3: CATSRVRGTQYF. DNA for the CDR3: TGTGCCACCAGCAGAGTGCGGGGGACCCAGTACTTC. V gene TRBV15 combines with J gene TRBJ2-5; D may be TRBD2 (6 bases). This CDR3 is 12 amino acids long. Trimming shortened V by 1 base and J by 7 bases, and 7 bases separated the two germline ends. Germline V gene lookup returns CDR1 LNHNV and CDR2 YYDKDF (reference sequence).

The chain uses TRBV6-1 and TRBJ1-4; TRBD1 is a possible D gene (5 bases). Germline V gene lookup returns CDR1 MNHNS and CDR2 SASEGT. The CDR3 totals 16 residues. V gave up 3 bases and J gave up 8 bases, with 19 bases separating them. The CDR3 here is CASSEGPGGIQEKLFF. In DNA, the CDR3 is TGTGCCAGCAGTGAGGGACCGGGGGGTATACAGGAAAAACTGTTTTTT.

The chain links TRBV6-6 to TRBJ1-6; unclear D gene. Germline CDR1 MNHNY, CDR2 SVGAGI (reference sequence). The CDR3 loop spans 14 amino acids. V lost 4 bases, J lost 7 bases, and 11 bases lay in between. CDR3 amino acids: CASSSGLSNSPLHF. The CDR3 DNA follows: TGTGCCAGCAGTTCCGGACTTTCAAATTCACCCCTCCACTTT.

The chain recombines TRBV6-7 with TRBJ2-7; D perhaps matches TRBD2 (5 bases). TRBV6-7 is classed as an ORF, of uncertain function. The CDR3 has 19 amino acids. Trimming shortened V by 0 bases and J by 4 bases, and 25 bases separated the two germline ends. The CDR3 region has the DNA TGTGCCAGCAGTTACTCATTAGGAACTAGTTGGGGAAAAGGTTACGAGCAGTACTTC. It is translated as CASSYSLGTSWGKGYEQYF.

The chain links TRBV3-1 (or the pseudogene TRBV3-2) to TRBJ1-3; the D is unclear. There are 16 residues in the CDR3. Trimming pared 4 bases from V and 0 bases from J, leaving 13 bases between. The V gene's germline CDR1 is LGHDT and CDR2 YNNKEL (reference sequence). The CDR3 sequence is CASSLRTVGSGNTIYF. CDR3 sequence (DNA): TGTGCCAGCAGCCTAAGAACAGTGGGCTCTGGAAACACCATATATTTT.

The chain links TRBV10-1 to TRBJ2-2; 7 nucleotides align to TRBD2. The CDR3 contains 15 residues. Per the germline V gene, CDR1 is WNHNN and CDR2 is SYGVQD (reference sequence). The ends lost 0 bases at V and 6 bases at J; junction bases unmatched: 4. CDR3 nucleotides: TGCGCCAGCAGTGAGTCGGGGGGGAAGGCCGGGGAGCTGTTTTTT. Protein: CASSESGGKAGELFF.

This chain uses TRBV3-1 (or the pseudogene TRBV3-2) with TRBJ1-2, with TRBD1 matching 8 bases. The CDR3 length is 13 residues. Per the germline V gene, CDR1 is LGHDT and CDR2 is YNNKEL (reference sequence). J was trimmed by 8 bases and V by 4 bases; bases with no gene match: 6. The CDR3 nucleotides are TGTGCCAGCAGCCCGAGACAGGGGCTGGGCTACACCTTC. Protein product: CASSPRQGLGYTF.

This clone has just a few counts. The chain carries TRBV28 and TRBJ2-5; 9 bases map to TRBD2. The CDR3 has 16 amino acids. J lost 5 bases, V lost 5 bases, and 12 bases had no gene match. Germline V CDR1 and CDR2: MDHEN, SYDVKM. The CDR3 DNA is TGTGCCAGCAGTCGCGTCATTAGCGGGAGAGAGGAGACCCAGTACTTC. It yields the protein CASSRVISGREETQYF.

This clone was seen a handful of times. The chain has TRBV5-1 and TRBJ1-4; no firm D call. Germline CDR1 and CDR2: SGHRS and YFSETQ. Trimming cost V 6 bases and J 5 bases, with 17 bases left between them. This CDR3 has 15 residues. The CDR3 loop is CASTFEGGSNEKLFF. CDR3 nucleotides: TGCGCCAGCACCTTCGAGGGAGGTAGCAATGAAAAACTGTTTTTT.

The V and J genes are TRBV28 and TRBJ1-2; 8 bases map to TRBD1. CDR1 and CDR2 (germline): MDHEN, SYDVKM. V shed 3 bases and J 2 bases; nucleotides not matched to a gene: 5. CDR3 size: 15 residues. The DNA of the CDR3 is TGTGCCAGCAGTTTCCAGGACAGGGTCAACTATGGCTACACCTTC. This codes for CASSFQDRVNYGYTF.

The CDR3 nucleotides read TGTGCCAGTAGTTCCCGGGACAGGGGCACGGGGCAGCCCCAGCATTTT. Protein: CASSSRDRGTGQPQHF. The rearrangement uses TRBV19 and TRBJ1-5; 10 bases are a match to TRBD1. V lost 5 bases and J lost 7; bases outside the gene matches: 11. This CDR3 spans 16 amino acids. The germline V gene has CDR1 LNHDA and CDR2 SQIVND (reference sequence).

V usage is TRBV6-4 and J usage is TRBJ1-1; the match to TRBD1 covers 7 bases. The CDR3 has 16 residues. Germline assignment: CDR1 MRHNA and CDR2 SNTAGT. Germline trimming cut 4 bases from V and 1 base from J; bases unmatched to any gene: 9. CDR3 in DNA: TGTGCCAGCAGTGTGGGGTCAGGGGGTCCGAACACTGAAGCTTTCTTT. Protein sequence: CASSVGSGGPNTEAFF.

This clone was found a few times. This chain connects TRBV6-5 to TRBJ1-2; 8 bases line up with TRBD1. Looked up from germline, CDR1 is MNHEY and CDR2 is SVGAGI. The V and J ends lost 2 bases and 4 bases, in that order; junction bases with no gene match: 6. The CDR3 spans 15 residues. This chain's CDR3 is CASSYPQGGGYGYTF. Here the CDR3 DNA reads TGTGCCAGCAGTTACCCACAGGGGGGAGGCTATGGCTACACCTTC.